This entry lists 22 T cell receptor beta chains sequenced from one sample in a study of regulatory dendritic cells for organ transplantation. Sorted T cells were CFSE-labeled and cultured roughly five days with allogeneic regulatory or mature dendritic cells at 1:10. TCRdb's table, derived via immunoSEQ multiplex PCR, lists solely in-frame clones and lacks some. The repertoire holds 3,800 or so clones, with about 71% as singletons. Their antigen targets remain unknown. Sequenced input: memory CD8+ T cells from blood cultured with dendritic cells. Subset described: CD45RO+ memory T cells. These TCRs come from a human donor in good health.

The chain is built from TRBV6-4 and TRBJ2-2; no definite D call. V lost 10 bases, J lost 1 base, and 1 base lay in between. The length of the CDR3 is 10 residues. Germline CDR1 and CDR2: MRHNA and SNTAGT. The CDR3 DNA reads TGTGCCATGAACACCGGGGAGCTGTTTTTT. Its protein is CAMNTGELFF.

This clone was detected a few times. The CDR3 spells CASSFPGEQYF. In nucleotides, the CDR3 is TGTGCCAGCAGCTTTCCTGGGGAGCAGTACTTC. This chain links TRBV7-9 with TRBJ2-7; D is uncertain. The germline V and J ends were trimmed by 3 bases and 7 bases, with 7 bases remaining between them. Germline V lookup: CDR1 SEHNR, CDR2 FQNEAQ (reference sequence). The CDR3 is 11 residues long.

This chain links TRBV21-1 with TRBJ2-7. TRBV21-1 is listed as a pseudogene. This CDR3 is built from 12 residues. The CDR3 loop is CASSKGFYEQYF. The CDR3 DNA reads as TGTGCCAGCAGCAAAGGGTTTTACGAGCAGTACTTC.

This chain connects TRBV4-1 to TRBJ1-4; 9 bases are a match to TRBD1. Unmatched junction bases numbered 5, after V lost 4 bases and J lost 8 bases. CDR3 length equals 14 residues. Per germline, CDR1 MGHRA and CDR2 YSYEKL. For the CDR3, the DNA is TGCGCCAGCAGCCTGGGACAGGGAAGCGAAAAACTGTTTTTT. This translates into CASSLGQGSEKLFF.

The chain is built from TRBV18 and TRBJ2-3, with TRBD2 matching over 12 bases. The CDR3 totals 17 residues. V lost 0 bases, J lost 1 base, and 2 bases stayed unmatched. Germline-derived CDR1 and CDR2 are KGHSH and LQKENI. Written as DNA, the CDR3 is TGTGCCAGCTCACCACCTCGGACTAGCGGGGGCACAGATACGCAGTATTTT. It specifies CASSPPRTSGGTDTQYF.

The V gene is TRBV4-3, the J gene TRBJ2-7; D gene uncertain. Trimming cost V 1 base and J 7 bases, with 14 bases left between them. The germline V gene has CDR1 LGHNA and CDR2 YSLEER. This CDR3 contains 14 residues. This chain's CDR3 is CASSQVYPIGEQYF. The DNA for the CDR3 is TGCGCCAGCAGCCAAGTGTATCCGATCGGGGAGCAGTACTTC.

This clone was found a few times. V and J are TRBV19 and TRBJ2-3; a weak D match, TRBD1 (6 bases). There are 14 residues in the CDR3. V was shortened by 4 bases and J by 3 bases, with 11 bases between the two germline ends. Germline V gene sequence: CDR1 LNHDA, CDR2 SQIVND (reference sequence). The CDR3 DNA reads as TGTGCCAGTAGTACAATACAGGGTACAGATACGCAGTATTTT. It codes for CASSTIQGTDTQYF.

This chain connects TRBV5-4 to TRBJ1-4; D may be TRBD1 (5 bases). CDR3 size: 16 residues. Germline CDR1 SGHNT, CDR2 YYREEE (reference sequence). V lost 5 bases and J lost 3, with 17 bases in between. This CDR3 reads CASSPSPGRPNEKLFF. CDR3 nucleotides: TGTGCCAGCAGTCCATCCCCGGGACGGCCTAATGAAAAACTGTTTTTT.

The rearrangement links TRBV6-4 to TRBJ2-1, with unresolved D. CDR3 length: 13 amino acids. Germline V lookup: CDR1 MRHNA, CDR2 SNTAGT. V lost 4 bases, J lost 5 bases, and 9 bases lay in between. CDR3 bases: TGTGCCAGCAGTGCAAGGCCGAACAATGAGCAGTTCTTC. Protein: CASSARPNNEQFF.

The J gene is TRBJ1-1, the V gene TRBV7-9; D remains ambiguous. This CDR3 contains 14 residues. Between the trimmed V and J ends, which lost 5 bases and 8 bases, there was a span of 18 bases. Looked up from germline, CDR1 is SEHNR and CDR2 is FQNEAQ (reference sequence). CDR3: CASSPPGKLGEAFF. CDR3 coding DNA: TGTGCCAGCAGCCCACCCGGGAAGTTGGGAGAAGCTTTCTTT.

V usage is TRBV2 and J usage is TRBJ2-7, with a tentative D call TRBD1 (5 bases). This CDR3 comprises 14 residues. The V end lost 2 bases, the J end lost 3 bases, and 11 bases lay between the germline ends. Germline loops: CDR1 SNHLY, CDR2 FYNNEI. CDR3 in amino acids: CASSEQGSFYEQYF. The CDR3 DNA follows: TGTGCCAGCAGTGAACAGGGAAGCTTCTACGAGCAGTACTTC.

CDR3 sequence (DNA): TGTGCCAGCAGAATAAGCGGGGGCTCCACAGATACGCAGTATTTT. Translation gives CASRISGGSTDTQYF. The gene calls are TRBV6-6 and TRBJ2-3; 8 bases align to TRBD2. Trimming removed 6 bases from V and 2 bases from J; junction bases left unmatched: 7. Germline CDR1 and CDR2: MNHNY and SVGAGI (reference sequence). The CDR3 runs 15 residues.

This chain uses TRBV5-1 with TRBJ2-1; TRBD2 matches 7 bases. The CDR3 covers 16 residues. V shed 4 bases and J 5 bases; nucleotides not matched to a gene: 12. The germline CDR1 and CDR2 sequences are SGHRS and YFSETQ. In DNA, the CDR3 is TGCGCCAGCAGCCCACGCCGGGCGGGAGCGAACAATGAGCAGTTCTTC. This codes for CASSPRRAGANNEQFF.

The chain combines TRBV2 with TRBJ2-2, with unresolved D. V was cut by 8 bases and J by 6 bases, with 10 bases left in between. CDR3 length equals 12 residues. Germline V gene lookup returns CDR1 SNHLY and CDR2 FYNNEI. Written as DNA, the CDR3 is TGTGCCAGCCAGTCGTTTTCCGGGGAGCTGTTTTTT. It specifies CASQSFSGELFF.

This clone appeared once. The chain uses TRBV23-1 and TRBJ2-5, with TRBD2 matching over 13 bases. TRBV23-1 counts as an open reading frame of uncertain function. J gave up 5 bases and V 2 bases, and 8 bases lay outside the gene matches. CDR3 length: 17 residues. The CDR3 DNA reads TGCGCCAGCAGTCAACCTGAGACTAGCGGGAGGCAGGAGACCCAGTACTTC. Its translation: CASSQPETSGRQETQYF.

The chain uses TRBV5-6 and TRBJ1-2; a possible D gene is TRBD1 (6 bases). This CDR3 is 13 amino acids long. In germline, CDR1 is SGHDT, CDR2 YYEEEE. V lost 1 base, J lost 7 bases, and 11 bases lay in between. CDR3 in DNA: TGTGCCAGCAGCTTGTGGGGGGCGCGTGGCTACACCTTC. It specifies CASSLWGARGYTF.

J is TRBJ2-3 and V is TRBV6-1, with 12 bases that match TRBD2. J was trimmed by 4 bases and V by 2 bases; bases with no gene match: 1. CDR3 length: 15 residues. CDR1 and CDR2 (germline): MNHNS, SASEGT. CDR3 sequence (DNA): TGTGCCAGCAGTGAACTAGCGGGGGGGCCAGATACGCAGTATTTT. It encodes CASSELAGGPDTQYF.

The genes are TRBV5-5 and TRBJ2-3; maybe TRBD1 (6 bases). The CDR3 spans 16 residues. The germline V gene encodes CDR1 SGHKS and CDR2 YYEKEE (reference sequence). V lost 2 bases to trimming and J lost 5 bases, with 18 bases between them. CDR3 bases: TGTGCCAGCAGCTTTTTCGGTTCAGGGGCCCGAGATACGCAGTATTTT. Translating it yields CASSFFGSGARDTQYF.

The chain uses TRBV7-9 and TRBJ2-7; TRBD2 matches at 9 bases. The ends lost 0 bases at V and 4 bases at J; junction bases unmatched: 7. The CDR3 loop spans 16 amino acids. CDR1 is SEHNR, CDR2 FQNEAQ, per germline (reference sequence). The CDR3 nucleotides read TGTGCCAGCAGCTTAGCGGTAGCGGGAGTATTGTACGAGCAGTACTTC. It codes for CASSLAVAGVLYEQYF.

The gene calls are TRBV6-4 and TRBJ2-2; D is possibly TRBD2 (7 bases). V lost 3 bases and J lost 6, with 17 bases in between. The CDR3 runs 16 residues. Germline assignment: CDR1 MRHNA and CDR2 SNTAGT. The chain's CDR3 is CASSETAGGGPGELFF. CDR3 bases: TGTGCCAGCAGTGAAACGGCAGGCGGGGGCCCCGGGGAGCTGTTTTTT.

The chain couples TRBV9 to TRBJ2-2; no clear D gene. Germline CDR1 reads SGDLS; CDR2 reads YYNGEE. The CDR3 contains 12 residues. V was clipped by 4 bases and J by 1 base, with 2 bases between them. This CDR3 reads CASSLNTGELFF. In DNA, the CDR3 is TGTGCCAGCAGCTTGAACACCGGGGAGCTGTTTTTT.

This clone showed up just a few times. The genes are TRBV19 and TRBJ2-2; D call uncertain. The CDR3 spans 10 residues. V was cut by 8 bases and J by 9 bases, with 7 bases left in between. Germline CDR1 and CDR2: LNHDA and SQIVND (reference sequence). CDR3 protein: CASGGRELFF. The CDR3 DNA follows: TGTGCCAGTGGTGGCCGGGAGCTGTTTTTT.